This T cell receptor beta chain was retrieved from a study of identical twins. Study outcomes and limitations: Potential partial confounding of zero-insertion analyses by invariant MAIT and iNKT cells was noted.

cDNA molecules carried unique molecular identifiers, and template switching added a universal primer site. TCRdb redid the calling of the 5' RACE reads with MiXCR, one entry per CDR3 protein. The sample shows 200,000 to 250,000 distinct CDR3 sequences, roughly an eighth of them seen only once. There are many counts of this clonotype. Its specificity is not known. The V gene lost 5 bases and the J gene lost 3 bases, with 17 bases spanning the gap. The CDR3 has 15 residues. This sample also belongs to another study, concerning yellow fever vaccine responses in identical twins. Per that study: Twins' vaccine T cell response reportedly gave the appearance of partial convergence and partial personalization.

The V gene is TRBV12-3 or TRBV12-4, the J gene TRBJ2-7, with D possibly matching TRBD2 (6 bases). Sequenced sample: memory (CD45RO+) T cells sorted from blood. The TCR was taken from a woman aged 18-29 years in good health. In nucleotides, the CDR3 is TGTGCCAGCAGTCGAAGCGGCGGGAAAGGCTACGAGCAGTACTTC. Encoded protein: CASSRSGGKGYEQYF.